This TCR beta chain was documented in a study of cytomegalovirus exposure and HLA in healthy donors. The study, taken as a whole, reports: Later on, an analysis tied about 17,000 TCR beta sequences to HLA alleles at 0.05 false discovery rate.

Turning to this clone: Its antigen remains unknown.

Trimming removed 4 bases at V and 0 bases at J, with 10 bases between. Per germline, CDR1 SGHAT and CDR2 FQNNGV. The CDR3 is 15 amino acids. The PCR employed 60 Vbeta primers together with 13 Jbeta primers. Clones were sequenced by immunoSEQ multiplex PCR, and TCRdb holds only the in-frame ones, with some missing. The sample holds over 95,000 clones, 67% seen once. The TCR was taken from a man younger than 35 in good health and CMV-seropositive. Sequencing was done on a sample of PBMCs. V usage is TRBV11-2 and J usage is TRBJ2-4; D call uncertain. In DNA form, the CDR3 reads TGTGCCAGCAGCTCCAGGCCCCTAGCCAAAAACATTCAGTACTTC. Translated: CASSSRPLAKNIQYF.